This T cell receptor beta chain is drawn from a study of vaccination and CD4 T cells after COVID-19 (dated by TCRdb to the early 2020s). Describing the broader study: SARS-CoV-2 positivity had been established in the convalescent patients by nasal swab PCR, and mild disease was recorded in under ten of these patients and severe disease in one. The convalescent cohort included six males and four females, with two Hispanic individuals, seven Caucasians, two Asians and one multiracial person. Participants got two doses of the Pfizer-BioNTech BNT162b2 vaccine (n=8) or two doses of the Moderna mRNA-1273 vaccine (n=2). Post-COVID blood samples were collected from convalescent patients a median of around 100 days after diagnosis, with a range of roughly 35 to 161 days. Post-vaccine blood samples were collected a median of around 10 weeks after the second vaccine dose, ranging from about 12 to 250 days. Culture stimuli were overlapping spike peptide pools from SARS-CoV-2 and from the common cold coronaviruses HCoV-NL63, HCoV-OC43 and HCoV-229E. In control cultures, a CEFX viral epitope pool was used as positive control, an HIV-1 Nef peptide pool was used as negative control, or no peptide was added. In 10 COVID-19 convalescent patients and a handful of infection-naive healthy vaccine recipients, researchers compared the spike-specific CD4+ TCR repertoire from before mRNA vaccination with the repertoire from after. On the study overall, not on this receptor specifically: Of the vaccine-specific clones found in convalescent patients, nearly all (304 of 307) were mono-reactive for SARS-CoV-2 spike instead of being cross-reactive with common cold coronaviruses. The median count of SARS-CoV-2-reactive clonotypes went up from 20 to 25 after infection to 38 after vaccination, although the change was not significant. In convalescent patients, a median approximately 90% of post-vaccine SARS-CoV-2-reactive clones were detected only after vaccination, suggesting vaccine-specific priming. The study included relatively few convalescent patients and did not analyze early timepoints after natural infection.

Concerning this clonotype itself: What this receptor recognizes is not known. Base qualities are not recorded, but no much larger clone differs from it by a single base.

Measured from the cysteine to the phenylalanine, the CDR3 is 16 residues long. CDR3 DNA only is kept here, 48 bases in frame from base 1. Per the publication, the treatment or condition label means: roughly 10-day PBMC culture with coronavirus spike peptide pools or control peptides (ViraFEST assay). The ViraFEST assay was used in the study, in which antigen-specific T cells were expanded with peptide pools and expanded clonotypes were subsequently identified by TCR sequencing. The convalescent patients' positive SARS-CoV-2 PCR tests were from March to December 2020, which was before the Alpha, Beta and Delta variants emerged in the United States. Under 2.5 million PBMCs per well were cultured in IMDM with roughly 5.5% human AB serum and roughly 9.3 IU/ml IL-2, plus 10 ug/ml peptide pools. On days 3 and 7, half of the culture medium was replaced with fresh IL-2-containing medium. After 10 to 11 days of culture, CD4+ T cells were isolated by negative selection using the EasySep CD4+ T cell isolation kit. Ficoll-Paque Plus gradient centrifugation was used to isolate PBMCs from whole blood, and the isolated PBMCs were then either used fresh or cryopreserved at -140C. Triplicate wells were generally used for each culture condition.

Libraries were built with PCR. DNA from cultured CD4+ T cells underwent TCR sequencing with the Oncomine TCR Beta short-read assay at the Johns Hopkins FTIC core. The QIAamp micro DNA kit was used to extract genomic DNA from the cultured CD4+ T cells. Oncomine TCR Beta libraries made from cultured CD4+ T cells were pooled using unique dual indexes and sequenced on an Illumina iSeq 100. The authors' analysis ran thus. Non-productive sequences were removed, and CDR3s not starting with C, not ending with F or W, or shorter than 7 amino acids were discarded. The MANAFEST web application identified antigen-specific clonotypes by comparing peptide-stimulated wells against reference wells and other culture wells. Positive clones required FDR below 0.05, an odds ratio above 5, and productive frequency above 0.1% in at least two of three replicate wells. A clonotype counted as cross-reactive if it showed significant expansion both in the SARS-CoV-2 spike wells and in at least one common cold coronavirus spike condition. Using R version 3.6.1, CDR3 homology was evaluated through Levenshtein distances (stringdist) along with unrooted phylogenetic trees (ape). TCRdb reprocessing: public reads trimmed at Q25 with fastp, clones called with MiXCR, in-frame beta chains kept. All rows with the same CDR3 protein become a single entry with the most common DNA and genes. The V and J calls were determined by TCRdb, not by the authors. The sample table lists 7,100 or so distinct CDR3 sequences, 63% of them with a count of one. The leading ten clones occupy 25% to 30% of the sample.

The source of this sequence is a human donor who had recovered from COVID-19. The sequenced sample was CD4+ T cells from blood, cultured in vitro. The V and J genes are TRBV12-2 and TRBJ2-2; the table gives TRBD2 as D, unverified against the DNA. TRBV12-2 is a recognized pseudogene. The CDR3 amino acid sequence is: CASRLGFASRTGELFF. Read as DNA, the sequence is TGTGCAAGTCGCTTAGGGTTCGCTAGCCGCACCGGGGAGCTGTTTTTT.